The clone carrying this TCR beta chain was seen just once. This sample was included in a study of T cell changes during pregnancy in multiple sclerosis. Some clones are missing from TCRdb's copy, which holds only in-frame ones; the method was immunoSEQ multiplex PCR. In the table there are just under 100,000 clones, under 95% of which are singletons. Germline trimming cut 2 bases from V and 3 bases from J; bases unmatched to any gene: 4. The CDR3 spans 17 residues. Germline V lookup: CDR1 KGHSH, CDR2 LQKENI. The rearrangement links TRBV18 to TRBJ2-1; the match to TRBD2 covers 13 bases. Sequences were derived from peripheral blood, sampled after pregnancy. The sequence came from a female donor with multiple sclerosis, enrolled in a pregnancy study. The CDR3 sequence is CASSPGTSGTLYNEQFF. CDR3 DNA sequence: TGTGCCAGCTCACCAGGGACTAGCGGGACCCTCTACAATGAGCAGTTCTTC. The full variable domain, its missing parts supplied by reference TRBV18 and TRBJ2-1, is NAGVMQNPRHLVRRRGQEARLRCSPMKGHSHVYWYRQLPEEGLKFMVYLQKENIIDESGMPKERFSAEFPKEGPSILRIQQVVRGDSAAYFCASSPGTSGTLYNEQFFGPGTRLTVL.